The following is a T cell receptor beta chain sequence with its context. The antigen remains undetermined. The sample is drawn from a study of brain metastases from non-small cell lung cancer. Overall study results and limits: Expanded T-cell clones appeared in roughly 60% of brain metastases over primaries. Compared with primary tumors, brain metastases showed less T-cell infiltration.

Profiled with immunoSEQ multiplex PCR; TCRdb holds only in-frame clones, not every one. The sample has about 1,500 clones, roughly four fifths seen once; the top ten hold about an eighth. V gave up 3 bases and J gave up 3 bases, with 13 bases separating them. The CDR3 runs to 14 residues. CDR1 is SGHRS, CDR2 YFSETQ, per germline. The chain links TRBV5-1 to TRBJ2-7; no clear D gene. Sequences were obtained from primary lung tumor tissue. This clonotype originated in a donor at least 40 years old with non-small cell lung cancer. The CDR3: CASSSTTAVYEQYF. In DNA, the CDR3 is TGCGCCAGCAGCTCCACGACGGCGGTCTACGAGCAGTACTTC.